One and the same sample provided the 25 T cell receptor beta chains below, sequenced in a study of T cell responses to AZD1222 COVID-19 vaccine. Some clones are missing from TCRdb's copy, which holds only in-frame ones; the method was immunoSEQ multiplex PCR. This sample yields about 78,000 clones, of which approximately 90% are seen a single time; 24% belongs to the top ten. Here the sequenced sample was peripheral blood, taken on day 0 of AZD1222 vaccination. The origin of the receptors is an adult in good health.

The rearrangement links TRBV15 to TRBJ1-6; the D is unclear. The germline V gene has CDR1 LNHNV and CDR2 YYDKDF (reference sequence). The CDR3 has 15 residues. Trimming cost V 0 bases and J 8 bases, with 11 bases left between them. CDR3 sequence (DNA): TGTGCCACCAGCAGAGATCGGTTGGGTTATTCACCCCTCCACTTT. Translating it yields CATSRDRLGYSPLHF.

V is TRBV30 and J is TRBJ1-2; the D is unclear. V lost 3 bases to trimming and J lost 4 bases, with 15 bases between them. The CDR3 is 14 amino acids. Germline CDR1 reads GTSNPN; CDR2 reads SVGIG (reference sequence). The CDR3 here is CAWSPEPTIYGYTF. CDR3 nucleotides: TGTGCCTGGAGCCCCGAACCCACCATCTATGGCTACACCTTC.

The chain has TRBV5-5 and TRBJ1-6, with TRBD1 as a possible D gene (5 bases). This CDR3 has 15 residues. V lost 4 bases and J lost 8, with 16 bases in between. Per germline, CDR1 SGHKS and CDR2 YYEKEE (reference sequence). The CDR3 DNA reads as TGTGCCAGCAGCCCGTATGACCGGGGGGATTCACCCCTCCACTTT. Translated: CASSPYDRGDSPLHF.

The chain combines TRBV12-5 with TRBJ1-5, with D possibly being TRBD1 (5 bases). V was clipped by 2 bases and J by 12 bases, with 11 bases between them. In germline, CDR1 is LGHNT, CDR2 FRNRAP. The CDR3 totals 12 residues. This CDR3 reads CASGLTTRGQHF. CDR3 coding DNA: TGTGCTAGTGGTTTGACAACAAGGGGCCAGCATTTT.

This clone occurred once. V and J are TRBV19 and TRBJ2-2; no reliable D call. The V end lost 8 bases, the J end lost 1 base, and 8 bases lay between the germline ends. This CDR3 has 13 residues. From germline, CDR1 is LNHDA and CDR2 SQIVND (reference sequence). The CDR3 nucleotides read TGTGCCAGTTTCTTGGGGAACACCGGGGAGCTGTTTTTT. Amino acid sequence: CASFLGNTGELFF.

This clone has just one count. CDR3 sequence: CASSGTGRTEAFF. The CDR3 DNA reads TGTGCCAGCAGCGGGACAGGGAGAACTGAAGCTTTCTTT. The chain combines TRBV6-5 with TRBJ1-1, with 9 bases lining up with TRBD1. The CDR3 runs 13 residues. V dropped 6 bases and J dropped 5; count of bases not matched to a gene: 4. The germline gives CDR1 MNHEY, CDR2 SVGAGI.

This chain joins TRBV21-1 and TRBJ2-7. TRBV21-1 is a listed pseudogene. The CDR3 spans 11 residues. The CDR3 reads CATPPGNEQYF. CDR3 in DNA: TGTGCCACCCCCCCTGGAAACGAGCAGTACTTC.

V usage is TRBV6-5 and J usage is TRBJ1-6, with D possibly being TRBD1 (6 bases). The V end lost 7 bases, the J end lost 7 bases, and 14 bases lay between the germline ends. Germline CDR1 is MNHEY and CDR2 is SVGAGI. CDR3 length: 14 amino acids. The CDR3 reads CASTTGIGNSPLHF. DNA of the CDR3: TGTGCCAGCACCACAGGGATTGGCAATTCACCCCTCCACTTT.

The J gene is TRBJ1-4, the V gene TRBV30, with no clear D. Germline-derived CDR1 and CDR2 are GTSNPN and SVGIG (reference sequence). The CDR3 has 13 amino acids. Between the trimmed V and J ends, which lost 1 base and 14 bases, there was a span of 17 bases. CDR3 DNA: TGTGCCTGGAGTGAAGGATGGGCCGAAGGGCTGTTTTTT. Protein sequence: CAWSEGWAEGLFF.

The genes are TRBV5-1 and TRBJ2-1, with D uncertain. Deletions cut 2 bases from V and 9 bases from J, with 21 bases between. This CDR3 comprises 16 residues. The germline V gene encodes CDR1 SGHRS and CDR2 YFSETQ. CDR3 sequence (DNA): TGCGCCAGCAGCTTAGTCGCGACACCCGCCCCGGGTGAGCAGTTCTTC. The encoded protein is CASSLVATPAPGEQFF.

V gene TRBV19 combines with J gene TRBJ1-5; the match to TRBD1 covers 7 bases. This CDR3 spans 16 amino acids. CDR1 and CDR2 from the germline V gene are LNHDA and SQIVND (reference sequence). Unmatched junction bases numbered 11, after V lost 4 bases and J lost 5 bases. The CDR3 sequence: CASSTPFVRGHQPQHF. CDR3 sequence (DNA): TGTGCCAGTAGTACCCCCTTCGTGAGGGGGCATCAGCCCCAGCATTTT.

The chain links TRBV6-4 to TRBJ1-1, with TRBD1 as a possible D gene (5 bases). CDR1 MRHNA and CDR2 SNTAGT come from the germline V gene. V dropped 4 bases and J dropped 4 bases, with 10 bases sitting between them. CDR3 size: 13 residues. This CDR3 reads CASSAGGFTEAFF. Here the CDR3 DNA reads TGTGCCAGCAGTGCTGGGGGGTTCACTGAAGCTTTCTTT.

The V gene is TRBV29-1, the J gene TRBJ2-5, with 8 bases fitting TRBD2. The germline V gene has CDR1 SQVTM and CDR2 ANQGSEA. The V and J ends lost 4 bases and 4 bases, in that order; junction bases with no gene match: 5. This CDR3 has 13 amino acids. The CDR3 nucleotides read TGCAGCGTTGTGGGTAGCGGGACAGAGACCCAGTACTTC. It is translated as CSVVGSGTETQYF. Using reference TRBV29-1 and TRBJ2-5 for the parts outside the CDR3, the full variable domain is SAVISQKPSRDICQRGTSLTIQCQVDSQVTMMFWYRQQPGQSLTLIATANQGSEATYESGFVIDKFPISRPNLTFSTLTVSNMSPEDSSIYLCSVVGSGTETQYFGPGTRLLVL.

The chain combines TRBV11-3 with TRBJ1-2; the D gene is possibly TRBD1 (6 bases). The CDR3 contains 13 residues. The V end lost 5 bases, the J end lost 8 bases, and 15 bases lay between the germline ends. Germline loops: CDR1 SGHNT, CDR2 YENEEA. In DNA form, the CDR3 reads TGTGCCAGCAGCCCGCAGGGGTCTCGGGGCTACACCTTC. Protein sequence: CASSPQGSRGYTF.

In DNA form, the CDR3 reads TGTGCCAGCAGTTATCGGGTCCAAAAACTGTTTTTT. It codes for CASSYRVQKLFF. The gene calls are TRBV6-2 or TRBV6-3 and TRBJ1-4; D is ambiguous. V was shortened by 3 bases and J by 9 bases, with 8 bases between the two germline ends. The CDR3 extends over 12 amino acids. Germline CDR1 reads MNHEY; CDR2 reads SVGEGT.

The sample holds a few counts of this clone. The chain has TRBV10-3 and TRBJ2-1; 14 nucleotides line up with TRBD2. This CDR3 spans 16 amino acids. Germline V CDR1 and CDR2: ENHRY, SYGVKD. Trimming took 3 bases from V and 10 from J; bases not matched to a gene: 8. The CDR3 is CAISDNPGLAGEEQFF. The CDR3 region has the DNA TGTGCCATCAGTGATAATCCGGGACTAGCGGGAGAAGAGCAGTTCTTC.

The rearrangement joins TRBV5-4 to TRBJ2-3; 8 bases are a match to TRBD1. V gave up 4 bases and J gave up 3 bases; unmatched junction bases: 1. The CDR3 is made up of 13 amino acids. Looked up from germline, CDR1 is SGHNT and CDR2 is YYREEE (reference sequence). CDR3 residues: CASSTGGTDTQYF. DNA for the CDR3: TGTGCCAGCAGCACAGGGGGGACAGATACGCAGTATTTT. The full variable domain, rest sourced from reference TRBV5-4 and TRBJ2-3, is ETGVTQSPTHLIKTRGQQVTLRCSSQSGHNTVSWYQQALGQGPQFIFQYYREEENGRGNFPPRFSGLQFPNYSSELNVNALELDDSALYLCASSTGGTDTQYFGPGTRLTVL.

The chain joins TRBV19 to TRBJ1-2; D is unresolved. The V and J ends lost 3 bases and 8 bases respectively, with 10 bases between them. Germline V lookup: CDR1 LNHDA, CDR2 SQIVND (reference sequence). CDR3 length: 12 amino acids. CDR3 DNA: TGTGCCAGTAGTATCGTGGGTCACGGCTACACCTTC. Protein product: CASSIVGHGYTF.

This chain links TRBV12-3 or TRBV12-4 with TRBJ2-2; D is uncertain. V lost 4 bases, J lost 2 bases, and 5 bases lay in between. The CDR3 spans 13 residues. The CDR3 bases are TGTGCCAGCAGTTGGGTAAACACCGGGGAGCTGTTTTTT. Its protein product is CASSWVNTGELFF.

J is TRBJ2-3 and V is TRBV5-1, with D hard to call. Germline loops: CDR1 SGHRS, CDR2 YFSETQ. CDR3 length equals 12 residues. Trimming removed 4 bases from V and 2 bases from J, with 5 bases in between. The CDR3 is CASSLLTDTQYF. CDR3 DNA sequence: TGCGCCAGCAGCCTCCTCACAGATACGCAGTATTTT.

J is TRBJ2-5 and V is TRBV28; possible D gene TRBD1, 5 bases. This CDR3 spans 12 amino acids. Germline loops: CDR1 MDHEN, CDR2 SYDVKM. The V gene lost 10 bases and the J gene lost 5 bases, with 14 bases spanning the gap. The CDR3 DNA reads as TGTGCCACGGACATGATGGGGGAGACCCAGTACTTC. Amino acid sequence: CATDMMGETQYF.

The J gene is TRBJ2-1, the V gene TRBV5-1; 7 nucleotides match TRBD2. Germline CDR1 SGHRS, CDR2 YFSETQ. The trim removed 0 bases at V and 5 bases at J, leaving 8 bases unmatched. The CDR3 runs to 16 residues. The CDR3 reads CASSLAQERGHNEQFF. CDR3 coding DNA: TGCGCCAGCAGCTTGGCCCAGGAGCGGGGTCACAATGAGCAGTTCTTC.

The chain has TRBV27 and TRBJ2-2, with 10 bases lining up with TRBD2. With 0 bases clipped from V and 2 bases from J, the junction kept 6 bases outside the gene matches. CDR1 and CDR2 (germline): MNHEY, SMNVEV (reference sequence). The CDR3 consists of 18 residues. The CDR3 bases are TGTGCCAGCAGTTTATCGCCGGGACTAGCGAAAAACACCGGGGAGCTGTTTTTT. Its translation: CASSLSPGLAKNTGELFF.

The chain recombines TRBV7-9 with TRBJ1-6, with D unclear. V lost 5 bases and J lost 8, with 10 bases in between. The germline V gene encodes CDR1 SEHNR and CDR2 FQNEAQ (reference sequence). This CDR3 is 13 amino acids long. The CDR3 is CASSPHSHSPLHF. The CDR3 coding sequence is TGTGCCAGCAGCCCTCACTCGCATTCACCCCTCCACTTT.

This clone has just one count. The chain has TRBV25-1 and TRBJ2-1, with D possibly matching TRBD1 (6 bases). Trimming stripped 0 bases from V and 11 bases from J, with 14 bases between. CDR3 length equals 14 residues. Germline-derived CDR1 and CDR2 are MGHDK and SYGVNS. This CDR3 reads CASSEYPDRAKQFF. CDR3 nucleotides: TGTGCCAGCAGTGAATATCCGGACAGAGCAAAGCAGTTCTTC.